This T cell receptor beta chain was identified during a study of cytomegalovirus exposure and HLA in healthy donors. Study findings and constraints: The study recorded over 150 TCR beta chains that were cytomegalovirus-associated. Most TCR sequences proved rare, with some public TCRs found in many donors.

On this clone: The antigen is not known.

The table came from immunoSEQ multiplex PCR; TCRdb's copy has only in-frame clones and leaves some out. The sample has around 60,000 clones, 95% seen once. The sample comprised PBMCs. The receptor comes from a woman between 18 and 29 years old in good health and CMV-seropositive.

The CDR3 spells CASSPRNREYGYTF. In nucleotides, the CDR3 is TGTGCCAGCAGTCCCCGCAACAGAGAGTATGGCTACACCTTC. The rearrangement links TRBV28 to TRBJ1-2, with D uncertain. The ends were cut back, 5 bases at V and 5 bases at J, with 15 bases in the middle. The CDR3 loop spans 14 amino acids. Germline V gene lookup returns CDR1 MDHEN and CDR2 SYDVKM.